Sequencing of this T cell receptor beta chain was carried out in a study of T-cell reconstitution after alpha-beta-depleted transplantation in children. Whole-study results and caveats: T-cell numbers and diversity one year post-transplant derived largely from freshly generated T cells. About two months after transplant, alpha-beta T cells reportedly came from several hundred expanded graft clones.

Per germline, CDR1 SQVTM and CDR2 ANQGSEA. The CDR3 covers 14 residues. Trimming took 7 bases from V and 6 from J, leaving 20 bases between them. As concerns this clonotype: Its antigen remains unknown.

Unique molecular identifiers were used to barcode this TCRbeta library. TCRdb called the PCR reads again in MiXCR, with one record for every CDR3 protein. In the table there are 450,000 to 550,000 distinct CDR3 sequences, 9.5% to 12% of which are singletons. This chain uses TRBV29-1 with TRBJ2-3, with a possible D match to TRBD2 (5 bases). This TCR was sampled from a female patient aged 2 to 10 who had a stem cell transplant for aplastic anemia, so the T cells may come from the graft donor. The sequencing here drew on PBMCs, mostly from graft donor cells, taken 180 days after TCRalphabeta/CD19-depleted stem cell transplant. The CDR3 sequence: CSADGSRAWDTQYF. The CDR3 nucleotides are TGCAGCGCCGATGGCTCGAGGGCCTGGGATACGCAGTATTTT.